This TCR beta chain was captured by sequencing in a study of blood T cell repertoires in COVID-19. Turning to the study itself: Donors in the United States, Italy and Spain gave samples during acute or convalescent COVID-19. PBMCs, B-cell-depleted T cells, or T cells were the source of the cDNA or gDNA that made up the material.

CDR3 size: 14 residues. V dropped 7 bases and J dropped 4 bases, with 17 bases sitting between them. Germline assignment: CDR1 SQVTM and CDR2 ANQGSEA. Seattle's cohort entered during active infection and was followed longitudinally. In the original workflow: Reference gene primer amplification yielded estimated nucleated cell counts. Some clones are missing from TCRdb's copy, which holds only in-frame ones; the method was immunoSEQ multiplex PCR. From that table come the V and J calls and clone size; the DNA was used to work out D and trimming. Of about 120,000 clones listed, around 89% are singletons.

The receptor was derived from a woman aged 55-69 years with COVID-19, enrolled during active disease. The chain joins TRBV29-1 to TRBJ1-3; TRBD1 might be the D (5 bases). The specimen was peripheral blood. CDR3 amino acids: CSASPNGAGNTIYF. In DNA, the CDR3 is TGCAGCGCCTCGCCGAATGGGGCCGGAAACACCATATATTTT.